The 8 T cell receptor beta chains below come from one sample, sequenced in a study of blood T cell repertoires in COVID-19. Method: immunoSEQ multiplex PCR; TCRdb's copy keeps in-frame clones and lacks some. The sample carries about 300,000 clones, 70% to 90% recorded once. Sequencing used PBMCs or T cells enriched from blood (not recorded which). The source of these receptors is a woman aged 25-40 years who had recovered from COVID-19.

Comment on this clone: Other DNA sequences in the sample encode the same CDR3. The DNA for the CDR3 is TGTGCCAGCAGCCTAGGGACAGGGGGGCAGCCCCAGCATTTT. Encoded protein: CASSLGTGGQPQHF. V is TRBV11-2 and J is TRBJ1-5; 11 positions match TRBD1. V trimming: 5 bases; J trimming: 7 bases; junction bases outside the gene matches: 4. Germline CDR1 and CDR2: SGHAT and FQNNGV. CDR3 size: 14 residues.

The chain employs TRBV7-2 and TRBJ1-5; maybe TRBD1 (6 bases). V gave up 3 bases and J gave up 2 bases, with 8 bases separating them. CDR3 length equals 14 residues. Germline values: CDR1 SGHTA, CDR2 FQGNSA. The CDR3 reads CASSFPGGNQPQHF. The CDR3 region has the DNA TGTGCCAGCAGCTTTCCAGGGGGCAATCAGCCCCAGCATTTT.

The rearrangement links TRBV19 to TRBJ2-7; a possible D gene is TRBD1 (8 bases). The CDR3 runs 15 residues. Between the trimmed V and J ends, which lost 4 bases and 3 bases, there was a span of 16 bases. Germline V CDR1 and CDR2: LNHDA, SQIVND (reference sequence). The CDR3 region is CASSTSGTGVYEQYF. Written as DNA, the CDR3 is TGTGCCAGTAGTACAAGCGGGACAGGCGTCTACGAGCAGTACTTC.

The CDR3: CASGPTFVPGYGYTF. CDR3 DNA sequence: TGTGCTAGTGGTCCGACTTTTGTCCCTGGCTATGGCTACACCTTC. The V call is TRBV12-5, the J call TRBJ1-2; no firm D call. This CDR3 contains 15 residues. CDR1 is LGHNT and CDR2 is FRNRAP in the germline V gene. V lost 5 bases, J lost 4 bases, and 17 bases lay in between.

This chain joins TRBV18 and TRBJ1-1, with a weak D call TRBD1 (5 bases). CDR1 and CDR2 (germline): KGHSH, LQKENI. V lost 3 bases, J lost 5 bases, and 16 bases lay in between. This CDR3 region has 15 residues. The CDR3 is CASSPSQGRGTEAFF. The CDR3 coding sequence is TGTGCCAGCTCACCGTCTCAGGGTCGGGGGACTGAAGCTTTCTTT. Looking up the rest from reference TRBV18 and TRBJ1-1 gives the full variable domain: NAGVMQNPRHLVRRRGQEARLRCSPMKGHSHVYWYRQLPEEGLKFMVYLQKENIIDESGMPKERFSAEFPKEGPSILRIQQVVRGDSAAYFCASSPSQGRGTEAFFGQGTRLTVV.

The chain couples TRBV3-1 (or the pseudogene TRBV3-2) to TRBJ2-7; 10 bases are a match to TRBD1. The CDR3 sequence is 14 residues long. V lost 6 bases and J lost 5; bases outside the gene matches: 7. Germline CDR1 LGHDT, CDR2 YNNKEL (reference sequence). The CDR3 loop reads CASSSDRGFDEQYF. CDR3 DNA sequence: TGTGCCAGCAGTTCGGACAGGGGGTTCGACGAGCAGTACTTC.

V usage is TRBV7-3 and J usage is TRBJ2-3; 9 bases map to TRBD2. The CDR3 sequence is 16 residues long. The J segment lost 2 bases and the V segment lost 2 bases, leaving 5 bases of the junction unmatched. CDR1 SGHTA and CDR2 FQGTGA come from the germline V gene. The CDR3 protein is CASSLLGLANTDTQYF. The CDR3 region has the DNA TGTGCCAGCAGCTTACTGGGACTAGCTAACACAGATACGCAGTATTTT.

The chain joins TRBV5-4 to TRBJ2-3; no firm D call. CDR1 is SGHNT, CDR2 YYREEE, per germline (reference sequence). V was pared by 4 bases and J by 6 bases, with 12 bases between. This CDR3 is 13 amino acids long. CDR3 DNA sequence: TGTGCCAGCAGCCATCCCGACACGGATACGCAGTATTTT. Translating gives CASSHPDTDTQYF. The complete variable domain, with remaining parts taken from reference TRBV5-4 and TRBJ2-3, reads ETGVTQSPTHLIKTRGQQVTLRCSSQSGHNTVSWYQQALGQGPQFIFQYYREEENGRGNFPPRFSGLQFPNYSSELNVNALELDDSALYLCASSHPDTDTQYFGPGTRLTVL.